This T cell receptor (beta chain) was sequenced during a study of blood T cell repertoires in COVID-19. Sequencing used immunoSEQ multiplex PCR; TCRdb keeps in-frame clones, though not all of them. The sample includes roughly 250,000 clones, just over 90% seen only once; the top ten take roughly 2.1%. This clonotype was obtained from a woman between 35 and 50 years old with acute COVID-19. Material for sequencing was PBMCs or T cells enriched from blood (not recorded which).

The CDR3 DNA reads as TGTGCCAGCAGTAAGGACAGGCTTGGAGCTTTCTTT. Protein: CASSKDRLGAFF. The chain joins TRBV12-3 or TRBV12-4 to TRBJ1-1; 7 bases are a match to TRBD1. Unmatched junction bases numbered 7, after V lost 5 bases and J lost 10 bases. This CDR3 is 12 amino acids long.